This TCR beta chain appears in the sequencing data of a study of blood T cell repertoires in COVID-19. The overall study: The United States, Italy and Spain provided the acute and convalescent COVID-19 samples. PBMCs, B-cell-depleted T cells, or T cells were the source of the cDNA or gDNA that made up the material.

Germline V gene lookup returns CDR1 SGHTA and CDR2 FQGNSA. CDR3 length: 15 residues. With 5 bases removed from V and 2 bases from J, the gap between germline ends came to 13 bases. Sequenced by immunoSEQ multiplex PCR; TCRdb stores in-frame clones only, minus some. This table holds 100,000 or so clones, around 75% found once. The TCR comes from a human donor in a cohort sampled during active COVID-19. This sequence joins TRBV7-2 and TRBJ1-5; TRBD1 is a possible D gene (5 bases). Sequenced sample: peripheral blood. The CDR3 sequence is CASSDTGGGNQPQHF. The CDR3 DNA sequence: TGTGCCAGCAGCGATACAGGAGGGGGCAATCAGCCCCAGCATTTT. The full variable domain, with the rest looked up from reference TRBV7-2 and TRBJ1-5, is GAGVSQSPSNKVTEKGKDVELRCDPISGHTALYWYRQSLGQGLEFLIYFQGNSAPDKSGLPSDRFSAERTGGSVSTLTIQRTQQEDSAVYLCASSDTGGGNQPQHFGDGTRLSIL.